The 15 T cell receptor beta chains below come from one sample, sequenced in a study of T cells in Graves' hyperthyroidism and ophthalmopathy (dated by TCRdb to the late 2010s). The library was obtained by multiplex PCR. This sample was sequenced with an Illumina HiSeq 2000. The TCR beta CDR3 regions were amplified from RNA transcripts. The first round of RT-PCR for the TCR CDR3 was performed with the HTBI primer set and the Qiagen OneStep RT-PCR kit. Starting from the raw public reads, TCRdb applied fastp trimming at Q25, assembled clones with MiXCR and retained in-frame beta chains. Identical CDR3 protein sequences are pooled into one entry, listed with their most common genes and DNA. This sample comprises about 380,000 distinct CDR3 sequences, less than 20% of them detected only once. The ten largest clones add up to over 35% of the sample. Sequencing was performed on blood. The receptors shown here come from a man in his late teens or twenties with Graves' ophthalmopathy.

This clonotype was found many times. The J gene is TRBJ2-1, the V gene TRBV11-2; perhaps TRBD2 as D (5 bases). The length of the CDR3 is 13 residues. Germline V gives CDR1 SGHAT, CDR2 FQNNGV. Trimming took off 4 bases at V and 9 bases at J, with 13 bases between the two ends. The CDR3 sequence is CASSWSDRGEQFF. The DNA for the CDR3 is TGTGCCAGCAGCTGGTCAGACCGGGGTGAGCAGTTCTTC. The full variable domain, in which reference TRBV11-2 and TRBJ2-1 provide the parts outside the CDR3, is EAGVAQSPRYKIIEKRQSVAFWCNPISGHATLYWYQQILGQGPKLLIQFQNNGVVDDSQLPKDRFSAERLKGVDSTLKIQPAKLEDSAVYLCASSWSDRGEQFFGPGTRLTVL.

In this sample, this clonotype turned up a few times. J is TRBJ1-2 and V is TRBV4-2; D not certain. The CDR3 spans 12 residues. Trimming cost V 0 bases and J 7 bases, with 6 bases left between them. Germline CDR1 and CDR2: LGHNA and YNFKEQ. CDR3 bases: TGTGCCAGCAGCCAAGATATTTCTGGCTACACCTTC. Its protein is CASSQDISGYTF.

At least ten counts were recorded for this clonotype. The V and J genes are TRBV5-5 and TRBJ2-5; the D call may be TRBD1 or TRBD2 (5 bases each). This CDR3 contains 14 residues. Germline V gene sequence: CDR1 SGHKS, CDR2 YYEKEE (reference sequence). V lost 6 bases, J lost 2 bases, and 14 bases lay in between. The CDR3 region has the DNA TGTGCCAGCAAGGGGAGCGGAATTCAAGAGACCCAGTACTTC. As protein: CASKGSGIQETQYF.

The J gene is TRBJ1-2, the V gene TRBV10-3; possible D gene TRBD1, 6 bases. The CDR3 length is 14 residues. Per the germline V gene, CDR1 is ENHRY and CDR2 is SYGVKD. With 0 bases removed from V and 4 bases from J, the gap between germline ends came to 9 bases. This CDR3 is CAISESGGSYGYTF. CDR3 sequence (DNA): TGTGCCATCAGTGAGTCCGGGGGCTCCTATGGCTACACCTTC.

The CDR3 DNA sequence: TGTGCCAGCAGCGAAACCGGGACAGGTGGTGGCTACACCTTC. Protein: CASSETGTGGGYTF. The chain links TRBV7-3 to TRBJ1-2, with 8 bases fitting TRBD1. V lost 5 bases to trimming and J lost 7 bases; unmatched junction nucleotides: 9. The germline V gene has CDR1 SGHTA and CDR2 FQGTGA. The CDR3 spans 14 residues.

This CDR3 reads CASSFVSSNEKLFF. CDR3 nucleotides: TGTGCCAGCAGCTTTGTCAGCTCTAATGAAAAACTGTTTTTT. This rearrangement joins TRBV7-9 to TRBJ1-4, with D unresolved. V was trimmed by 3 bases and J by 3 bases, leaving 8 bases between them. CDR1 and CDR2 from the germline V gene are SEHNR and FQNEAQ (reference sequence). The CDR3 length is 14 residues.

This clonotype was observed many times. The CDR3: CASSVVGSTDTQYF. The CDR3 nucleotides are TGTGCCAGCAGCGTAGTCGGTAGCACAGATACGCAGTATTTT. The V gene is TRBV9, the J gene TRBJ2-3; D is uncertain. CDR1 SGDLS and CDR2 YYNGEE come from the germline V gene. The V gene lost 0 bases and the J gene lost 0 bases, with 5 bases spanning the gap. The CDR3 runs 14 residues. Complete variable domain (other parts from reference TRBV9 and TRBJ2-3): DSGVTQTPKHLITATGQRVTLRCSPRSGDLSVYWYQQSLDQGLQFLIQYYNGEERAKGNILERFSAQQFPDLHSELNLSSLELGDSALYFCASSVVGSTDTQYFGPGTRLTVL.

The rearrangement links TRBV18 to TRBJ1-6; 9 nucleotides align to TRBD1. V trimming: 2 bases; J trimming: 5 bases; junction bases outside the gene matches: 4. CDR1 KGHSH and CDR2 LQKENI come from the germline V gene. This CDR3 comprises 16 residues. CDR3 nucleotides: TGTGCCAGCTCACCAGGGACAGGGACTAATAATTCACCCCTCCACTTT. Translated: CASSPGTGTNNSPLHF.

This clonotype was observed at least ten times. The chain couples TRBV7-6 to TRBJ1-2; D unresolved. Germline V CDR1 and CDR2: SGHVS, FNYEAQ. V was clipped by 5 bases and J by 6 bases, with 13 bases between them. This CDR3 contains 13 residues. Here the CDR3 reads CASSLRLHDGYTF. The CDR3 region has the DNA TGTGCCAGCAGCCTCCGCCTTCATGATGGCTACACCTTC.

This clonotype was picked up many times. The chain combines TRBV5-1 with TRBJ1-2; D is perhaps TRBD1 (6 bases). CDR3 length: 14 amino acids. Trimming took off 4 bases at V and 4 bases at J, with 14 bases between the two ends. Germline V gene data show CDR1 as SGHRS and CDR2 as YFSETQ. The chain's CDR3 is CASSIGQRVYGYTF. As DNA, the CDR3 is TGCGCCAGCAGCATTGGACAGCGGGTCTATGGCTACACCTTC.

The rearrangement uses TRBV5-1 and TRBJ2-7, with 7 bases lining up with TRBD2. CDR1 and CDR2 (germline): SGHRS, YFSETQ. The CDR3 consists of 17 residues. V shed 5 bases, J shed 0 bases, and the junction held 14 bases outside the gene matches. For the CDR3, the DNA is TGCGCCAGCAGTCTTCCTTACGGGGGGTACCTCTCCTACGAGCAGTACTTC. It yields the protein CASSLPYGGYLSYEQYF.

This clonotype has more than one count but fewer than ten. Written as DNA, the CDR3 is TGTGCCAGTAGTATAGATGACAGGGAAGCAGATACGCAGTATTTT. It encodes CASSIDDREADTQYF. The rearrangement uses TRBV19 and TRBJ2-3; 7 bases are a match to TRBD1. This CDR3 has 15 amino acids. The V gene's germline CDR1 is LNHDA and CDR2 SQIVND (reference sequence). Trimming at V came to 0 bases and at J to 4 bases, leaving 4 bases not matched to a gene.

This clonotype has ten or more counts. This CDR3 reads CASSLEMEGTEAFF. The CDR3 coding sequence is TGTGCCAGCAGTTTAGAGATGGAAGGCACTGAAGCTTTCTTT. The chain couples TRBV28 to TRBJ1-1; D unclear. Germline CDR1 is MDHEN and CDR2 is SYDVKM. V was trimmed by 2 bases and J by 4 bases, leaving 11 bases between them. This CDR3 has 14 residues.

This clonotype was recorded many times. V and J are TRBV12-3 or TRBV12-4 and TRBJ1-2; D not certain. The V end was cut by 5 bases, the J end by 4 bases, with 14 bases between. The CDR3 sequence is 14 residues long. CDR3 sequence (DNA): TGTGCCAGCAGTCTCCCGGGGTACGGCTATGGCTACACCTTC. This encodes CASSLPGYGYGYTF.

This clonotype has only a few counts. V gene TRBV19 combines with J gene TRBJ2-1; 9 bases match TRBD2. Germline V gene sequence: CDR1 LNHDA, CDR2 SQIVND (reference sequence). Germline trimming cut 2 bases from V and 5 bases from J; bases unmatched to any gene: 7. This CDR3 region has 16 residues. The CDR3 DNA reads as TGTGCCAGTAGTATATCGGCTAGCGGGACCCACAATGAGCAGTTCTTC. It is translated as CASSISASGTHNEQFF.